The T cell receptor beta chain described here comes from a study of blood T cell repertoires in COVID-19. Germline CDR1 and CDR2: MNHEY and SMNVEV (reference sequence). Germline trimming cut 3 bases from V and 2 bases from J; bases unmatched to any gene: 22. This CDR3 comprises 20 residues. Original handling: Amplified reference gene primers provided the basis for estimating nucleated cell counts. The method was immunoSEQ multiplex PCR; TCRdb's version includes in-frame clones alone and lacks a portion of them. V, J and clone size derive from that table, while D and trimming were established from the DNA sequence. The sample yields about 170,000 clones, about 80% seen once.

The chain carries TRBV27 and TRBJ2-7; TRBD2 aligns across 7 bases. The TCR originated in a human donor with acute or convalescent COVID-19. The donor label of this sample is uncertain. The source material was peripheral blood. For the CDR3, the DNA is TGTGCCAGCAGTTTGGTGGGAGGGCCGGGCCGGATCCCCTCCCCCTACGAGCAGTACTTC. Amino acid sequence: CASSLVGGPGRIPSPYEQYF.